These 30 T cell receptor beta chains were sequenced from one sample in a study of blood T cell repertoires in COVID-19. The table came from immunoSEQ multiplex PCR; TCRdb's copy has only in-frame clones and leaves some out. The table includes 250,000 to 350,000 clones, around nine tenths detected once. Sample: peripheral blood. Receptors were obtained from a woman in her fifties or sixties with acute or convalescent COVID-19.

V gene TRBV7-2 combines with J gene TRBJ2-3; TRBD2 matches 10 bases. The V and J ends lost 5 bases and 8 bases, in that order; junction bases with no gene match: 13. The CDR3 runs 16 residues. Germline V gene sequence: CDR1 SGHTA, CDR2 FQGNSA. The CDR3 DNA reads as TGTGCCAGCAGCCCCCGGGTAGCGGGGGGTAAGGTTACGCAGTATTTT. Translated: CASSPRVAGGKVTQYF.

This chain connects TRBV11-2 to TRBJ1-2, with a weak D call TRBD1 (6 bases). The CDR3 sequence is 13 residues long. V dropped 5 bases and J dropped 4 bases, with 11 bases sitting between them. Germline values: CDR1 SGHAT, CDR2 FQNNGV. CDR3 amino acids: CASSTGTVYGYTF. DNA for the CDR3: TGTGCCAGCAGCACAGGGACGGTCTATGGCTACACCTTC.

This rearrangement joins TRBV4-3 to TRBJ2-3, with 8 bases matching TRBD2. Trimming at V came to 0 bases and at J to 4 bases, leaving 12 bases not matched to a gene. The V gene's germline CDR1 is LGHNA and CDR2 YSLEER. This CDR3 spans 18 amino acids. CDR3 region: CASSQDYEREMAADTQYF. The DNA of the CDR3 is TGCGCCAGCAGCCAAGATTATGAGCGGGAGATGGCGGCAGATACGCAGTATTTT.

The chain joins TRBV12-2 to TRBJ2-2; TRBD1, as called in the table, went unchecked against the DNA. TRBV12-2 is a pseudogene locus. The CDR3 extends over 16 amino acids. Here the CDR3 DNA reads TGTGCAAGTCGCTTAGTGACAGGGGGAGACACCGGGGAGCTGTTTTTT. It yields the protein CASRLVTGGDTGELFF.

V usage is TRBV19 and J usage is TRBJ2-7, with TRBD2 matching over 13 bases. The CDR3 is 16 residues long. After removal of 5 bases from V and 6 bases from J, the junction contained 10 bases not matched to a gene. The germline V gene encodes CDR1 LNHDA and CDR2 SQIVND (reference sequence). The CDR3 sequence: CASSHRQRLAGGEQYF. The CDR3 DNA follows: TGTGCCAGTAGTCATAGACAAAGACTAGCGGGAGGCGAGCAGTACTTC.

CDR3 residues: CASSQESATGRSGYTF. The CDR3 DNA is TGCGCCAGCAGCCAAGAATCCGCGACAGGGAGGTCTGGCTACACCTTC. The chain is built from TRBV4-3 and TRBJ1-2, with 7 bases identical to TRBD1. This CDR3 spans 16 amino acids. The germline V gene has CDR1 LGHNA and CDR2 YSLEER. Trimming removed 0 bases from V and 7 bases from J; junction bases left unmatched: 11.

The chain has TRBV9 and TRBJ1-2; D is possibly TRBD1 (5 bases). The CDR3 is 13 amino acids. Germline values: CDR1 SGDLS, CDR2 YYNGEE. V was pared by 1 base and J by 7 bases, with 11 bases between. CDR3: CASSVSGEGGYTF. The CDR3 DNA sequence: TGTGCCAGCAGCGTATCGGGGGAGGGTGGCTACACCTTC.

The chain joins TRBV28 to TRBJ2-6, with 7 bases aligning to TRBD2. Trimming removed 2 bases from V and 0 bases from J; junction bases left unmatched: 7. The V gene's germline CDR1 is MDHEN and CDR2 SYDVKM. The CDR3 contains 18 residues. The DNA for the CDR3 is TGTGCCAGCAGTTTACTGGCAGGGAGGGGCTCTGGGGCCAACGTCCTGACTTTC. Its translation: CASSLLAGRGSGANVLTF.

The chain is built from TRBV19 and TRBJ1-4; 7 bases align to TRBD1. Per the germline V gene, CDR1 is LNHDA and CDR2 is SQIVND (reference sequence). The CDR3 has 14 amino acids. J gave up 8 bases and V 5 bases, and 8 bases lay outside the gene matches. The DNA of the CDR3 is TGTGCCAGTAGTGTCCACAGGGGTCGAGAAAAACTGTTTTTT. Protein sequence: CASSVHRGREKLFF.

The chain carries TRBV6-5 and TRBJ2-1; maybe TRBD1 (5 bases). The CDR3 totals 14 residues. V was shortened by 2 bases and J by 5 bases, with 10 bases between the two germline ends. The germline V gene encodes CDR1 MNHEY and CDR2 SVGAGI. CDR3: CASSYGQGHNEQFF. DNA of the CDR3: TGTGCCAGCAGTTACGGCCAGGGTCACAATGAGCAGTTCTTC.

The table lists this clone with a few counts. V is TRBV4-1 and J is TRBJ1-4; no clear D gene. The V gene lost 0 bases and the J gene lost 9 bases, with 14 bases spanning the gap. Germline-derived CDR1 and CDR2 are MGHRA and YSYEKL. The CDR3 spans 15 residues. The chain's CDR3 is CASSQEPVTVKKLFF. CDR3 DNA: TGCGCCAGCAGCCAAGAACCGGTAACAGTCAAAAAACTGTTTTTT.

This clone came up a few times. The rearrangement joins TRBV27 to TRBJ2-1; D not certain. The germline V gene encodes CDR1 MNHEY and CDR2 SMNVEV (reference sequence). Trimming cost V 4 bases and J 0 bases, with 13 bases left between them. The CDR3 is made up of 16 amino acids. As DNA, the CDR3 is TGTGCCAGCAGTTCAGACATGTCGAGCTCCTACAATGAGCAGTTCTTC. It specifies CASSSDMSSSYNEQFF.

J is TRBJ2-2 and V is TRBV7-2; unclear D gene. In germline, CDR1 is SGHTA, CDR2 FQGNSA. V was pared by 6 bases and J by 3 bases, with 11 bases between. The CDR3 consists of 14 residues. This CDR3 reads CASSKTPYTGELFF. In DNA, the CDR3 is TGTGCCAGCAGTAAGACACCTTACACCGGGGAGCTGTTTTTT. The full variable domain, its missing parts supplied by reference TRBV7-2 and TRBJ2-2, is GAGVSQSPSNKVTEKGKDVELRCDPISGHTALYWYRQSLGQGLEFLIYFQGNSAPDKSGLPSDRFSAERTGGSVSTLTIQRTQQEDSAVYLCASSKTPYTGELFFGEGSRLTVL.

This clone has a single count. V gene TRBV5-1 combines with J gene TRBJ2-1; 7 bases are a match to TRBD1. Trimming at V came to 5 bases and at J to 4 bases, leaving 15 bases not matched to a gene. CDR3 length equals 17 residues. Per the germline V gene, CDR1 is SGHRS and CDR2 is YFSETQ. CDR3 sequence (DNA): TGCGCCAGCAGGTATGGAAATCCGGGACAGATATACAATGAGCAGTTCTTC. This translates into CASRYGNPGQIYNEQFF.

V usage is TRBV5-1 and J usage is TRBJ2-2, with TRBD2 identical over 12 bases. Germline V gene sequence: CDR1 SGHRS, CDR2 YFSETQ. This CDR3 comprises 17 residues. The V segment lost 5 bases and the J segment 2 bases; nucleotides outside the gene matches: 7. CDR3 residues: CASRVLAGGLNTGELFF. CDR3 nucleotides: TGCGCCAGCAGGGTACTAGCGGGGGGCCTCAACACCGGGGAGCTGTTTTTT.

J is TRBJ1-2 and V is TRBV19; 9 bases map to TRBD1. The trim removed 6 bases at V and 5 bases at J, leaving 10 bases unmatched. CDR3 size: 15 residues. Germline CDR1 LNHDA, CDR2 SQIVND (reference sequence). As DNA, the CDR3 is TGTGCCAGTAGCCAACAAGGACAGGGGTTATATGGCTACACCTTC. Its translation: CASSQQGQGLYGYTF.

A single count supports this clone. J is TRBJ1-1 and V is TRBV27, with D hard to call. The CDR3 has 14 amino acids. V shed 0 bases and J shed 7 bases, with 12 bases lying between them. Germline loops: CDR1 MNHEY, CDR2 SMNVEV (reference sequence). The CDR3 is CASSLSPGLGEAFF. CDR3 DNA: TGTGCCAGCAGTTTATCCCCGGGTCTGGGTGAAGCTTTCTTT.

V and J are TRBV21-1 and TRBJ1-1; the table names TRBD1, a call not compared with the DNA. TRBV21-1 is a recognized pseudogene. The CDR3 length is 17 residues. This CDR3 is CASSKDLSAGSNTEAFF. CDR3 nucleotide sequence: TGTGCCAGCAGCAAGGATCTGTCGGCAGGGTCTAACACTGAAGCTTTCTTT.

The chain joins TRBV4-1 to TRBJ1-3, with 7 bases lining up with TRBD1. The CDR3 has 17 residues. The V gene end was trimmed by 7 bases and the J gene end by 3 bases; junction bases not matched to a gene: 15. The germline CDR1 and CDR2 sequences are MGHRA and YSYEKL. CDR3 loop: CASKKLPGGRIGNTIYF. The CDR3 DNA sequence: TGCGCCAGCAAAAAACTCCCAGGGGGGAGGATTGGAAACACCATATATTTT.

The CDR3 bases are TGTGCCAGCATCGGGGGGGGTAGACGCGAGCAGTACTTC. Translating it yields CASIGGGRREQYF. V and J are TRBV7-2 and TRBJ2-7; TRBD2 aligns across 8 bases. The CDR3 loop spans 13 amino acids. CDR1 is SGHTA, CDR2 FQGNSA, per germline. Trimming cost V 7 bases and J 6 bases; bases outside gene matches: 8.

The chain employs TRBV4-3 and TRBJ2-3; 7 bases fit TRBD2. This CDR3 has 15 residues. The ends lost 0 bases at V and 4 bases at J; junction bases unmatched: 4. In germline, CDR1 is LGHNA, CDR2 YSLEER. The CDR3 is CASSQEPGRADTQYF. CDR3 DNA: TGCGCCAGCAGCCAAGAGCCAGGGAGGGCAGATACGCAGTATTTT.

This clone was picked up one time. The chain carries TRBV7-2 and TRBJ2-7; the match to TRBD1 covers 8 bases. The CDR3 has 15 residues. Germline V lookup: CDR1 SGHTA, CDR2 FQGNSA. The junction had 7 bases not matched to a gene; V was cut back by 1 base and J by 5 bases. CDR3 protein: CASSLVRQGKDEQYF. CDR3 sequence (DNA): TGTGCCAGCAGCTTAGTACGACAGGGGAAGGACGAGCAGTACTTC.

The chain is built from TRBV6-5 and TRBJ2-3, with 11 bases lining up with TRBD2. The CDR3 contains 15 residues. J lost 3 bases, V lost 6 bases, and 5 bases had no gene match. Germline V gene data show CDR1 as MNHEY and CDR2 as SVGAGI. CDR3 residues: CASRLAGGETDTQYF. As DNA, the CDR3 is TGTGCCAGCAGGTTAGCGGGAGGGGAGACAGATACGCAGTATTTT.

CDR3 amino acids: CASSIDANTGTHYGYTF. The CDR3 DNA follows: TGTGCCAGTAGTATAGACGCCAATACAGGGACCCACTATGGCTACACCTTC. The V call is TRBV19, the J call TRBJ1-2, with a weak D call TRBD1 (6 bases). CDR1 is LNHDA, CDR2 SQIVND, per germline (reference sequence). Trimming pared 0 bases from V and 3 bases from J, leaving 17 bases between. The CDR3 has 17 amino acids.

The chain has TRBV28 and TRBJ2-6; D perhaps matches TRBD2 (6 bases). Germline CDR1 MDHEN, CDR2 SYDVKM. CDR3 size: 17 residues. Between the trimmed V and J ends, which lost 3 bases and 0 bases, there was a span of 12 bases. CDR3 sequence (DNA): TGTGCCAGCAGTTTTTACGGGGGAGGCTCTGGGGCCAACGTCCTGACTTTC. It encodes CASSFYGGGSGANVLTF.

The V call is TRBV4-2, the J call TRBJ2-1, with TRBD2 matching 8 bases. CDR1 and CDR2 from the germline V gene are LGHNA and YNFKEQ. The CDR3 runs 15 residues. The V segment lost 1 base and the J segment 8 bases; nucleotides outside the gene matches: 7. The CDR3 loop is CASSQVAGKIDEQFF. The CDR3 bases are TGTGCCAGCAGCCAAGTAGCGGGGAAGATCGATGAGCAGTTCTTC.

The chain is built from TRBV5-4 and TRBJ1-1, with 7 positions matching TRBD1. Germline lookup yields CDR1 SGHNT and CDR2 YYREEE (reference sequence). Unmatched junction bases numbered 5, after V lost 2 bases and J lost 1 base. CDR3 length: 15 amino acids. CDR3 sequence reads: CASSLQGRPNTEAFF. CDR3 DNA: TGTGCCAGCAGCTTACAGGGGCGCCCGAACACTGAAGCTTTCTTT.

This CDR3 reads CASSVSSGRQDEQFF. As DNA, the CDR3 is TGTGCCAGCAGCGTATCTAGCGGGAGACAGGATGAGCAGTTCTTC. J is TRBJ2-1 and V is TRBV9; 10 bases line up with TRBD2. CDR3 length: 15 amino acids. Germline V lookup: CDR1 SGDLS, CDR2 YYNGEE. After removal of 1 base from V and 8 bases from J, the junction contained 6 bases not matched to a gene.

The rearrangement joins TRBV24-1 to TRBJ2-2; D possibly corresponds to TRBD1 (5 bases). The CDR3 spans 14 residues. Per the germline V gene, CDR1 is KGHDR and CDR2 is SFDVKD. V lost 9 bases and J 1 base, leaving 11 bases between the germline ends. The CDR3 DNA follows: TGTGCCACCGGCGGAAGGGGGAACACCGGGGAGCTGTTTTTT. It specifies CATGGRGNTGELFF.

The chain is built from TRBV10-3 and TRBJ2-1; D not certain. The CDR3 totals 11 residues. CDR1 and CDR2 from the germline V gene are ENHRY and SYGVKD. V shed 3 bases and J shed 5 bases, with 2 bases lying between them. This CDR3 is CAISDNNEQFF. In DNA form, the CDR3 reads TGTGCCATCAGTGACAACAATGAGCAGTTCTTC.